The TCR beta chain under discussion was sequenced for a study of pediatric ulcerative colitis (dated by TCRdb to between 2018 and 2021). Context from the whole study: Of the ulcerative colitis patients, several had pancolitis and two had left-sided colitis, and histology in every patient was consistent with ulcerative colitis. From about ten newly diagnosed, treatment-naive pediatric ulcerative colitis patients and a handful of non-IBD control children, paired blood and rectal samples were collected. Using the Pediatric Ulcerative Colitis Activity Index, a couple of patients were classed as having mild disease, several as having moderate disease and three as having acute severe colitis. Study-wide conclusions, independent of this receptor: Because repertoires were derived from total lymphocyte DNA, patterns in rare subsets such as regulatory T cells may not have been reflected. Controls, mild-moderate and acute severe colitis patients were separated by rectal repertoire features, and reduced rectal diversity due to clonal expansions was observed in acute severe colitis. Blood-derived T cells may have been included in the rectal pinch biopsies, particularly in patients with overt colitis. Compared with controls, ulcerative colitis patients showed significantly higher autologous blood-rectal clonal overlap, a finding that suggests increased T cell trafficking to inflamed tissue. For technical reasons, blood samples from a couple of patients gave substantially fewer templates, and these samples were excluded from the blood-rectal overlap analysis. Two rectal CDR3 clonotypes were detected in all ulcerative colitis patients and were not detected in any of the controls. The healthy control group was small, consisting of only a handful of individuals.

Concerning this clone: There is no known antigen for this receptor. No qualities accompany the bases; no much larger clone lies one base away.

A distance of 12 bases separates the germline ends of V and J, which lose 3 bases and 4 bases respectively. From cysteine to phenylalanine, the CDR3 is 14 amino acids long. Just the 42-base CDR3 DNA is kept, in frame starting at base 1. The CDR1 and CDR2 encoded by the germline V gene are SGHAT and FQNNGV. Rearranged CDR3 beta regions were amplified from genomic DNA with multiplex V and J primers using the immunoSEQ TRB Survey service. To keep depth equal across samples, survey-level sequencing depth of up to 500,000 reads per sample was applied. The libraries were purified, combined into pools and sequenced with Illumina technology. For the original study's pipeline: immunoSEQ online tools were used for productive clonality, sample overlap, pairwise scatters, CDR3 beta length, V/D/J gene usage and productiveness. Alongside Shannon and Simpson indices, calculated diversity was computed as the number of unique rearrangements divided by total templates, multiplied by 100. Z-score normalized data were analyzed by principal component analysis with the R prcomp function and the ggbiplot package. Morisita's index was used to quantify the clonal overlap between blood and rectum within each subject. TCRdb obtained this table from immuneACCESS and retained in-frame rearrangements with V and J assigned. These tables miss some clones; where compared with another copy, unresolved V genes account for less than half of the shortfall, and the remainder is unexplained. That table is the source of V, J and clone size, and D and trimming were worked out from the DNA. The sample has tens of thousands of clones on record, 65% to 85% of them singletons. Around 7.8% of the sample is taken by the ten largest.

During colonoscopy, one to two pinch biopsies were obtained from the rectum for research purposes. Ulcerative colitis patients had received no immunosuppressive medication before the diagnostic colonoscopy. Rectal biopsies were digested with proteinase K before DNA isolation. The Wizard kit (Promega) was used to extract genomic DNA from the blood and intestinal samples. Specimen: gut tissue. The chain uses TRBV11-2 and TRBJ1-2, with no reliable assignment of the D segment. This clonotype originated in a boy between 5 and 17 years old with severe ulcerative colitis. The sequenced DNA: TGTGCCAGCAGCTTGGGAATCCCTCCCTATGGCTACACCTTC. Its product reads: CASSLGIPPYGYTF.